The 8 T cell receptor beta chains listed next were all sequenced from one sample in a study of blood T cell repertoires in COVID-19 (TCRdb year 2020). Library method: the immunoSEQ multiplex PCR assay. TCRdb provides this immuneACCESS table in a form limited to in-frame rearrangements. Some clones are lacking; in checked studies, under half of them reflect an unresolved V gene, and why the rest are absent is not known. The sample table lists some 260,000 clones, around 90% of them with a count of one. The top ten clonotypes cover about 0.8% of the sample. Material: peripheral blood. These receptors originate from a woman in her thirties with acute or convalescent COVID-19.

This clone occurred a few times. The V gene is TRBV7-9, the J gene TRBJ2-5, with D possibly matching TRBD1 (5 bases). Germline lookup yields CDR1 SEHNR and CDR2 FQNEAQ (reference sequence). The CDR3 is 16 amino acids. The V end was cut by 7 bases, the J end by 5 bases, with 23 bases between. This chain's CDR3 is CASTPALGATRETQYF. CDR3 nucleotides: TGTGCCAGCACCCCCGCCTTAGGGGCCACCCGTGAGACCCAGTACTTC.

The chain recombines TRBV5-1 with TRBJ2-3, with D unclear. The germline V gene has CDR1 SGHRS and CDR2 YFSETQ. Deletions cut 0 bases from V and 6 bases from J, with 14 bases between. CDR3 length equals 15 residues. The CDR3 region is CASSLVADFGDTQYF. The CDR3 DNA sequence: TGCGCCAGCAGCTTGGTGGCAGACTTTGGGGATACGCAGTATTTT.

Written as DNA, the CDR3 is TGTGCCAGCAGAAAACAGGGCATAGGCACTGAAGCTTTCTTT. Translation: CASRKQGIGTEAFF. The J gene is TRBJ1-1, the V gene TRBV28; maybe TRBD1 (6 bases). The CDR3 loop spans 14 amino acids. With 6 bases removed from V and 4 bases from J, the gap between germline ends came to 15 bases. CDR1 and CDR2 (germline): MDHEN, SYDVKM.

Details on this clone: This CDR3 is also generated by other DNA sequences in the sample. This chain joins TRBV6-2 or TRBV6-3 and TRBJ2-7; D is unresolved. Trimming took off 0 bases at V and 1 base at J, with 4 bases between the two ends. This CDR3 spans 13 amino acids. Germline lookup yields CDR1 MNHEY and CDR2 SVGEGT. The CDR3 protein is CASSYSTSYEQYF. In DNA form, the CDR3 reads TGTGCCAGCAGTTACTCGACTTCCTACGAGCAGTACTTC.

The V gene is TRBV18, the J gene TRBJ2-3; TRBD2 aligns across 13 bases. The CDR3 extends over 18 amino acids. The germline CDR1 and CDR2 sequences are KGHSH and LQKENI. The V gene end was trimmed by 1 base and the J gene end by 4 bases; junction bases not matched to a gene: 8. The CDR3 DNA reads TGTGCCAGCTCACCACGGACTAGCGGGAGAATAGTATCAGATACGCAGTATTTT. This encodes CASSPRTSGRIVSDTQYF. The variable domain in full, with the rest retrieved from reference TRBV18 and TRBJ2-3, is NAGVMQNPRHLVRRRGQEARLRCSPMKGHSHVYWYRQLPEEGLKFMVYLQKENIIDESGMPKERFSAEFPKEGPSILRIQQVVRGDSAAYFCASSPRTSGRIVSDTQYFGPGTRLTVL.

The genes are TRBV15 and TRBJ2-7; 12 bases fit TRBD2. V dropped 3 bases and J dropped 7; count of bases not matched to a gene: 22. This CDR3 has 20 amino acids. Looked up from germline, CDR1 is LNHNV and CDR2 is YYDKDF (reference sequence). Written as DNA, the CDR3 is TGTGCCACCAGCAGGTACCTTGGACTAGCGGGAAACGAATTCCGGTGGGAGCAGTACTTC. Residues: CATSRYLGLAGNEFRWEQYF.

The V and J genes are TRBV4-1 and TRBJ2-7; 8 nucleotides agree with TRBD1. This CDR3 is 16 amino acids long. Germline V gene lookup returns CDR1 MGHRA and CDR2 YSYEKL. Unmatched junction bases numbered 9, after V lost 3 bases and J lost 2 bases. The CDR3 DNA reads as TGCGCCAGCAGCCAGGAACCCGGGACAGGAGCCTACGAGCAGTACTTC. Its protein product is CASSQEPGTGAYEQYF.

The rearrangement uses TRBV30 and TRBJ2-5; 14 bases align to TRBD2. V lost 3 bases, J lost 5 bases, and 11 bases stayed unmatched. CDR1 is GTSNPN and CDR2 is SVGIG in the germline V gene (reference sequence). This CDR3 region has 17 residues. The CDR3 region is CAWRGWGLAGVGETQYF. The CDR3 bases are TGTGCCTGGAGGGGATGGGGACTAGCGGGAGTTGGGGAGACCCAGTACTTC.